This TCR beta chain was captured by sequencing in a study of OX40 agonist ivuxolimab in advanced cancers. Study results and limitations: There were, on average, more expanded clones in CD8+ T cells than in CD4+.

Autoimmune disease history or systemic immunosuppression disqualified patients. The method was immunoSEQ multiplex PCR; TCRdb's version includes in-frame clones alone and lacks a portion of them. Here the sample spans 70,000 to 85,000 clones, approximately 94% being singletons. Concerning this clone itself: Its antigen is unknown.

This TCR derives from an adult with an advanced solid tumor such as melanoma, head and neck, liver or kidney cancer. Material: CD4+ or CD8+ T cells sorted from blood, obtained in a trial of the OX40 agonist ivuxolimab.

CDR3 DNA: TGTGCCAGTAGACAGGCGCTCACAGATACGCAGTATTTT. This translates into CASRQALTDTQYF. This chain links TRBV28 with TRBJ2-3, with a possible D match to TRBD1 (6 bases). The V end was cut by 9 bases, the J end by 2 bases, with 12 bases between. CDR3 length: 13 amino acids. Germline V gene lookup returns CDR1 MDHEN and CDR2 SYDVKM.